These 18 T cell receptor beta chains were sequenced from one sample in a study of prognosis after radiotherapy for stage I lung cancer. Genomic DNA provided the template from which TCR beta CDR3 was amplified by two-round multiplex PCR. Primers specific to each TRBV and TRBJ gene were used in first-round PCR. TCRdb redid the calling of the multiplex PCR reads with MiXCR, one entry per CDR3 protein. The sample includes around 9,200 distinct CDR3 sequences, roughly two thirds of them seen just once. The source material was PBMCs, sampled before or after stereotactic body radiation therapy (not recorded which). These receptors all come from a donor of 50 years or more with non-small cell lung cancer.

For this clonotype: Given a far larger clone just one base away, this is likely a sequencing read error. The chain has TRBV6-2 or TRBV6-3 and TRBJ2-7; D perhaps matches TRBD1 (5 bases). This CDR3 contains 12 residues. Germline CDR1 reads MNHEY; CDR2 reads SVGEGT. The CDR3 DNA reads TGTGCCATCAGTTCAGGGCTCTACGAGCAGTACTTC. This gives the protein CAISSGLYEQYF.

The table lists this clonotype with many counts. This may be a read error: a much more frequent sequence differs by one nucleotide. The rearrangement uses TRBV5-1 and TRBJ2-1; TRBD2 aligns across 9 bases. The CDR3 spans 16 residues. Germline assignment: CDR1 SGHRS and CDR2 YFSETQ. This CDR3 is CASSSSSLAGYNERFF. The CDR3 DNA is TGCGCCAGCAGCTCCTCCAGTCTAGCGGGATACAATGAGCGGTTCTTC.

In DNA, the CDR3 is TGTGCCTGGAGTGGAGGCGGAAACTATGGCTACACCTTC. This sequence encodes CAWSGGGNYGYTF. The gene calls are TRBV30 and TRBJ1-2; no firm D call. Germline V gene sequence: CDR1 GTSNPN, CDR2 SVGIG (reference sequence). Trimming cost V 1 base and J 2 bases, with 8 bases left between them. The CDR3 spans 13 residues.

This rearrangement joins TRBV28 to TRBJ2-7; D gene unclear. The V gene's germline CDR1 is MDHEN and CDR2 SYDVKM. There are 11 residues in the CDR3. V was trimmed by 6 bases and J by 9 bases, leaving 12 bases between them. The CDR3 nucleotides read TGTGCCAGCAGGGATTCTACGACGCAGTACTTC. It encodes CASRDSTTQYF. The full variable domain, with the rest looked up from reference TRBV28 and TRBJ2-7, is DVKVTQSSRYLVKRTGEKVFLECVQDMDHENMFWYRQDPGLGLRLIYFSYDVKMKEKGDIPEGYSVSREKKERFSLILESASTNQTSMYLCASRDSTTQYFGPGTRLTVT.

The chain recombines TRBV12-3 or TRBV12-4 with TRBJ2-7, with 10 nucleotides matching TRBD2. This CDR3 comprises 15 residues. V lost 5 bases, J lost 3 bases, and 7 bases stayed unmatched. CDR3 in amino acids: CASSLSASGSYEQYF. CDR3 in DNA: TGTGCCAGCAGTCTCTCGGCTAGCGGGAGCTACGAGCAGTACTTC.

This clonotype has just a few counts. Only one base separates this from a far larger clonotype, so it likely reflects a read error. The chain couples TRBV6-5 to TRBJ1-6, with 9 bases aligning to TRBD1. Germline values: CDR1 MNHEY, CDR2 SVGAGI. The CDR3 spans 16 residues. The ends lost 7 bases at V and 4 bases at J; junction bases unmatched: 8. CDR3 protein: CASIPTGTGYNSPLHF. The DNA of the CDR3 is TGTGCCAGCATCCCGACCGGGACAGGGTATAATTCACCCCTCCACTTT.

This chain connects TRBV20-1 to TRBJ2-7; 10 nucleotides agree with TRBD2. V dropped 7 bases and J dropped 6; count of bases not matched to a gene: 6. This CDR3 has 12 amino acids. CDR1 and CDR2 (germline): DFQATT, SNEGSKA (reference sequence). This chain's CDR3 is CSVPSGSTEQYF. In DNA, the CDR3 is TGCAGTGTTCCTAGCGGGAGTACCGAGCAGTACTTC.

A single count supports this clonotype. The chain carries TRBV6-1 and TRBJ1-6, with D perhaps TRBD1 (6 bases). In germline, CDR1 is MNHNS, CDR2 SASEGT. Deletions cut 6 bases from V and 11 bases from J, with 20 bases between. This CDR3 has 15 residues. CDR3 amino acids: CASSRITGPKPPLHF. CDR3 sequence (DNA): TGTGCCAGCAGCCGAATTACAGGGCCGAAACCACCCCTCCACTTT.

Regarding this clonotype: This likely came from a read error, as a far larger clone is one base away. This sequence joins TRBV20-1 and TRBJ2-7; possibly TRBD2 for D (6 bases). CDR3 length: 13 residues. Germline assignment: CDR1 DFQATT and CDR2 SNEGSKA (reference sequence). Trimming stripped 4 bases from V and 7 bases from J, with 17 bases between. CDR3 region: CSATRDFSNEQYF. The CDR3 nucleotides are TGCAGTGCTACCCGGGACTTCAGCAATGAGCAGTACTTC.

This rearrangement joins TRBV27 to TRBJ2-3, with 7 bases identical to TRBD2. Germline loops: CDR1 MNHEY, CDR2 SMNVEV (reference sequence). Unmatched junction bases numbered 9, after V lost 2 bases and J lost 7 bases. The CDR3 sequence is 15 residues long. In DNA, the CDR3 is TGTGCCAGCAGTTTAATTGAGGGAGGGCGTTATACGCAGTATTTT. Encoded protein: CASSLIEGGRYTQYF.

This clonotype has just one count. This chain uses TRBV7-9 with TRBJ2-1; D uncertain. The V gene's germline CDR1 is SEHNR and CDR2 FQNEAQ (reference sequence). The CDR3 spans 12 residues. V was cut by 8 bases and J by 6 bases, with 11 bases left in between. CDR3 residues: CASVLTFNEQFF. The CDR3 coding sequence is TGTGCCAGCGTCCTGACATTCAATGAGCAGTTCTTC.

This chain joins TRBV7-9 and TRBJ2-7; 11 nucleotides agree with TRBD1. The CDR3 runs to 15 residues. V gave up 1 base and J gave up 3 bases; unmatched junction bases: 2. CDR1 and CDR2 from the germline V gene are SEHNR and FQNEAQ (reference sequence). The CDR3 DNA is TGTGCCAGCAGCTTAGGGGGACAGGGGGTCTACGAGCAGTACTTC. Protein sequence: CASSLGGQGVYEQYF.

This chain links TRBV12-3 or TRBV12-4 with TRBJ2-1; D could derive from TRBD1 or TRBD2 (6 bases each). CDR3 length equals 16 residues. The ends were cut back, 8 bases at V and 7 bases at J, with 24 bases in the middle. Here the CDR3 reads CASGYWTSWRGNEQFF. Written as DNA, the CDR3 is TGTGCCAGCGGATACTGGACCAGCTGGAGGGGGAATGAGCAGTTCTTC.

A remark on this clonotype: This is likely an artifact of a read error, given a far larger clone one base away. The chain carries TRBV5-1 and TRBJ2-7, with 11 positions matching TRBD2. Germline V gene data show CDR1 as SGHRS and CDR2 as YFSETQ. V dropped 4 bases and J dropped 7; count of bases not matched to a gene: 16. The CDR3 spans 17 residues. CDR3 coding DNA: TGCGCCAGCAGCGAACCCGGGACTAGCGGAGGAGGGAATGAGCAGTACTTC. This gives the protein CASSEPGTSGGGNEQYF.

The chain combines TRBV6-9 with TRBJ1-5; the D gene is possibly TRBD1 (5 bases). This CDR3 is built from 16 residues. Trimming shortened V by 6 bases and J by 1 base, and 16 bases separated the two germline ends. Germline V gene data show CDR1 as MNHGY and CDR2 as SVAAGI. The CDR3, as DNA: TGTGCCAGCAGCTATCCGGGACGCCGCAGCAATCAGCCCCAGCATTTT. As protein: CASSYPGRRSNQPQHF.

This clonotype was detected only once. The chain is built from TRBV7-2 and TRBJ2-6; D is undetermined. CDR1 is SGHTA, CDR2 FQGNSA, per germline. Trimming pared 6 bases from V and 3 bases from J, leaving 12 bases between. The CDR3 has 15 residues. CDR3 nucleotides: TGTGCCAGCAGTCCATCCTGGTATGGGGCCAACGTCCTGACTTTC. Translation: CASSPSWYGANVLTF.

J is TRBJ2-7 and V is TRBV9; no firm D call. CDR1 SGDLS and CDR2 YYNGEE come from the germline V gene. The CDR3 length is 14 residues. The CDR3 is CASSKSLGNYEQYF. CDR3 nucleotides: TGTGCAAGTTCTAAGAGCCTAGGAAACTACGAGCAGTACTTC.

The rearrangement uses TRBV20-1 and TRBJ1-6, with D hard to call. Deletions cut 0 bases from V and 6 bases from J, with 9 bases between. This CDR3 comprises 14 residues. Germline loops: CDR1 DFQATT, CDR2 SNEGSKA (reference sequence). The CDR3 sequence: CSARETASNSPLHF. In DNA form, the CDR3 reads TGCAGTGCTAGAGAAACAGCCTCTAATTCACCCCTCCACTTT.